The clone carrying this TCR beta chain has just a few counts. Its antigen is as yet unknown. CDR1 and CDR2 from the germline V gene are ENHRY and SYGVKD. This CDR3 is built from 14 residues. Between the trimmed V and J ends, which lost 6 bases and 1 base, there was a span of 12 bases. One entry per CDR3 protein results from TCRdb running MiXCR on the 5' RACE reads. The data contain around 420,000 distinct CDR3 sequences, roughly 24% of them seen just once; the ten biggest clones take up 8.8%. The sample belongs to a study of T-cell memory formation after mild COVID-19. Looking at the study overall: TCR clusters were mostly confined to one donor each. General study findings and limits: Later expanders leaned CD4+, whereas clones that contracted between day 15 and 85 were balanced CD4/CD8. Contracting CD4+ clones lay largely in CM and EM, with CD8+ ones residing in EMRA.

Sequenced: PBMCs or a T cell subset sorted from them (not recorded which). The receptor's source is an adult woman who had mild COVID-19 (a few samples of this study predate the infection). Cell type and time point are not known. The chain links TRBV10-3 to TRBJ1-1, with D possibly TRBD1 on 5 matching bases. CDR3 sequence (DNA): TGTGCCATCAGGAGGGACGCCAGGAACACTGAAGCTTTCTTT. Protein: CAIRRDARNTEAFF.